This T cell receptor (beta chain) was documented in a study of T cell responses to AZD1222 COVID-19 vaccine. Whole-study results and caveats: Clonal diversity was possibly underestimated, and white British individuals and females predominated among donors. Baseline serology detected seropositivity in only a handful of AZD1222 recipients.

Clones were read by immunoSEQ multiplex PCR, and TCRdb kept only the in-frame ones, dropping some. The sample carries 25,000 to 35,000 clones, roughly 90% recorded once. As regards this clone: Its cognate antigen is unknown.

CDR1 is MDHEN and CDR2 is SYDVKM in the germline V gene. This CDR3 has 13 residues. The ends lost 6 bases at V and 10 bases at J; junction bases unmatched: 8. The chain combines TRBV28 with TRBJ1-1, with 10 bases identical to TRBD1. Sequencing was performed on peripheral blood, taken on day 0 of AZD1222 vaccination. This clonotype was obtained from an adult in good health. The CDR3 DNA is TGTGCCAGCAGCTTGACAGGGGGCGCCGGAGCTTTCTTT. Its protein product is CASSLTGGAGAFF.